One and the same sample provided the 4 T cell receptor beta chains below, sequenced in a study of T cell changes during pregnancy in multiple sclerosis. Profiling relied on immunoSEQ multiplex PCR, and the TCRdb table lists in-frame clones only, not all of them. The sample contains fewer than 90,000 clones, 80% to 95% of which appear only once. The sequenced sample was peripheral blood, obtained in the first trimester of pregnancy. These receptors all come from a female donor with multiple sclerosis, enrolled in a pregnancy study.

The V call is TRBV7-9, the J call TRBJ2-7; 10 positions match TRBD1. Trimming at V came to 3 bases and at J to 5 bases, leaving 4 bases not matched to a gene. The CDR3 contains 14 residues. CDR1 is SEHNR, CDR2 FQNEAQ, per germline (reference sequence). CDR3 in DNA: TGTGCCAGCAGCTTCGACAGGGGGCGCCACGAGCAGTACTTC. It translates to CASSFDRGRHEQYF.

The chain joins TRBV30 to TRBJ1-4, with no clear D. CDR1 GTSNPN and CDR2 SVGIG come from the germline V gene (reference sequence). The germline V and J ends were trimmed by 3 bases and 8 bases, with 13 bases remaining between them. The CDR3 totals 13 residues. The CDR3 loop is CAWSSRVSEKLFF. The CDR3 DNA sequence: TGTGCCTGGAGCTCCCGGGTCAGCGAAAAACTGTTTTTT.

V and J are TRBV14 and TRBJ2-3; TRBD2 matches 8 bases. Germline V gives CDR1 SGHDN, CDR2 FVKESK. Losses at the gene ends were 4 bases for V and 2 bases for J; bases not matched to a gene: 8. This CDR3 comprises 16 residues. The CDR3 nucleotides are TGTGCCAGCAGCCTAAGCGGGGGCCTTACCACAGATACGCAGTATTTT. Residues: CASSLSGGLTTDTQYF.

This sequence joins TRBV6-5 and TRBJ2-5, with unresolved D. The germline V gene has CDR1 MNHEY and CDR2 SVGAGI. CDR3 length: 15 residues. Trimming removed 4 bases at V and 1 base at J, with 13 bases between. CDR3 protein: CASSFSSIPQETQYF. CDR3 bases: TGTGCCAGCAGTTTCTCATCCATTCCCCAAGAGACCCAGTACTTC.